This TCR beta chain was observed in a study of T cell repertoires in cytomegalovirus infection. Turning to the study itself: The study used recently identified HLA-C-restricted and well-studied HLA-B-restricted CMV epitopes. Public TCR beta signature analysis indicated the presence of both CMV infection and matching HLA type. General study points: The cumulative frequency of public TCR beta families identified carriers of CMV plus the relevant HLA. What dominated the ex vivo response were HLA-C-restricted CMV-specific TCR beta clonotypes.

MiXCR, applied by TCRdb to the reads, yields one record per CDR3 protein. This sample has 450,000 to 600,000 distinct CDR3 sequences, with around a third found just once. CDR1 and CDR2 from the germline V gene are MGHRA and YSYEKL. Trimming stripped 3 bases from V and 4 bases from J, with 15 bases between. CDR3 length: 16 residues. This clonotype came up many times. Its antigen is unknown. Sequencing used cultured PBMCs, obtained from culture after CMV antigen stimulation. This TCR was sampled from a human donor in good health (CMV status not recorded). Some clones in this sample may be carry-over from other donors' samples. The chain has TRBV4-1 and TRBJ1-4, with D uncertain. CDR3 nucleotide sequence: TGCGCCAGCAGCCAGGCAAACAGAAAAGATAATGAAAAACTGTTTTTT. Translating gives CASSQANRKDNEKLFF.